This TCR beta chain was identified during a study of cytomegalovirus exposure and HLA in healthy donors (TCRdb year 2017). A note on the overall study: An earlier analysis of several hundred of the donors reported 276 Gb of sequence data and 95 million to 140 million unique TCR beta sequences obtained from about 180 million T cells. Several DR-DQ haplotypes were handled as single units for association and clustering because linkage in the cohort was strong. To decide whether each TCR beta V gene segment behaved as functional or pseudogenic, an earlier analysis of some 580 of the donors relied on high-throughput TCR beta sequencing. Class I and class II HLA loci were covered by the typing at four-digit resolution. The genetic ancestry cluster associated with self-reported Caucasian donors included about 81% of the 300 to 400 genotyped donors. All discovery cohort repertoires had been generated on a single sequencing platform. The number of donors typed differed by locus, with 629-630 for A, B, C, DRB1 and DQB1, more than 500 for DQA1, over 600 for DPA1, and roughly 450 for DPB1. In a later analysis, previously published TCR beta repertoires from several hundred donors were re-analyzed and high-resolution HLA genotyping was added so that TCR occurrence patterns could be studied. The later analysis used no new phenotypic data to find candidate immune exposures, relying instead on TCR beta sequences and their occurrence across donors. Donor age, sex, ethnicity and CMV serostatus were compiled alongside the repertoire data. The study aimed to test whether cataloging public T cell receptors could reveal signatures of past pathogen exposure. In a later genetic analysis, genome-wide SNP genotypes for about three fifths of the roughly 670 donors were used, and that subset was treated as a discovery cohort. On average, roughly 240,000 unique TCR beta nucleotide sequences were sequenced per donor among 398 genotyped donors of the cohort, with approximately 18% of those sequences being non-productive. The study used immunosequencing to profile the T cell repertoires of approximately 640 subjects and linked those repertoires to cytomegalovirus serostatus. Besides the first cohort of some 670 subjects, a separate validation cohort made up of 120 different subjects was used. High-throughput TCR immunosequencing, statistical association of individual TCRs with disease status, and machine learning were combined to predict cytomegalovirus infection status. An early release that covered 500 to 800 HLA-typed donors contained approximately 290 gigabases of sequencing data and tens of millions of unique TCR sequences. Study-level results and caveats: The only immune exposure information available for the cohort was CMV serostatus. In a later analysis, several top co-occurrence clusters were reported to appear linked to parvovirus B19, influenza, CMV and Epstein-Barr virus. The sequencing pipeline was judged likely to have produced a cluster of highly shared sequence variants as a technical artifact. Most TCR sequences were observed very rarely across donors, whereas some public TCRs were present in many individuals. According to the authors, the approach could potentially be generalized to other disease states and immunological phenotypes. In a later analysis, TCR association rates were found to vary across HLA loci, with the most associated TCRs seen for DRB1 alleles and the fewest for HLA-C alleles. Only TCR beta chains were sequenced in this cohort, and the absence of alpha or paired-chain data limited detectable features. Because HLA typing was missing for some donors at each locus, association tests included only the typed subset. At a false discovery rate of 0.05, a later analysis linked 15,000 to 20,000 TCR beta sequences to specific HLA alleles. A further reported finding was that TCR beta sequences accurately predicted the HLA-A and HLA-B alleles for most subjects in the first cohort. Broadly in line with IMGT annotations, most TCR beta V segments showed up in productive rearrangements about 87% or about 30% of the time in an earlier analysis of 587 of the donors. Because counts were too low, roughly 17 rarely observed V segments, including chromosome 9 orphons, were left out of the earlier analysis of approximately 580 of the donors. In a later analysis, HLA-associated TCR beta chains were found to be more clonally expanded and to have lower generation probabilities than equally common non-associated chains. V-gene and J-gene trimming of TCR beta chains was associated with a missense DCLRE1C variant in a later genetic analysis, and the association was replicated in an independent cohort. In vitro tests confirmed that three of the cytomegalovirus-associated TCR beta chains recognize cytomegalovirus antigens. Correlated functional status among segregating V segments might reflect linkage disequilibrium, but an unknown experimental factor could not be ruled out. Roughly uniform sequencing depth across donors was assumed in presence/absence analyses, although this assumption may not hold. Assigning TCR associations to individual alleles was difficult when HLA alleles, especially DR and DQ, strongly co-occurred. Some IMGT-functional V segments, including TRBV6-2 and TRBV6-3, could not be distinguished by the 87-base-pair reads and were therefore excluded. The study gave a list of about 150 TCR beta chains associated with cytomegalovirus. The classifier was reported to diagnose cytomegalovirus status with high specificity and sensitivity in both the original cohort and the validation cohort. Compared with the roughly 670-donor mean, donors in an Asian-associated ancestry cluster had fewer N-insertions in productive TCRs, according to a later genetic analysis. According to a later analysis, most CMV-associated TCR beta chains appeared to be HLA-restricted, and the HLA associations seemed to be driven largely by CMV exposure.

Library method: the immunoSEQ multiplex PCR assay. The multiplex PCR relied on a mix of 60 forward primers for TCR Vbeta segments and 13 reverse primers for TCR Jbeta segments. Amplification of the CDR3 region of rearranged TCR beta genes was performed with a multiplex PCR assay on genomic DNA. Amplified TCR beta libraries were sequenced as 87-base-pair reads on the Illumina HiSeq System. The original methods were these. A later analysis tallied 75 million to 95 million unique TCR beta chains across the approximately 670 repertoires, and around 9.9 million of those chains were shared by two or more donors. Raw reads were error-corrected and collapsed into unique sequences by a nearest-neighbor algorithm in which closely related sequences were merged to remove PCR and sequencing errors. To assign V, D and J gene segments, CDR3 sequences were aligned to IMGT reference sequences. For a sequence to be retained, at least a six-nucleotide match to both a V gene segment and a J gene segment was required. A rearrangement counted as productive if the CDR3 had no stop codons and remained in frame with V and J, and every other rearrangement counted as non-productive. CDR3 was defined by IMGT convention, running from the second conserved V-encoded cysteine to the conserved J-encoded phenylalanine. The earlier analysis of approximately 500 of the donors excluded sequences that lacked an unambiguous match to a single V gene segment. In an earlier analysis of almost 600 of the donors, a V segment was called functional when productive rearrangements were above 56.7%, and segregating when the standard deviation between donors exceeded 5%. A statistical classification framework was developed to diagnose cytomegalovirus status using the catalog of TCR beta chain sequences. V and J gene assignment, in a later analysis, came from comparing TCR nucleotide sequences with IMGT/GENE-DB human TR gene sequences. The TCRdist pipeline was used in a later analysis to assign CDR3 sequences and most-parsimonious VDJ recombination scenarios. In a later analysis, every TCR beta chain was defined by the combination of its CDR3 amino acid sequence and its V-gene family, and reads without a unique V-gene family were dropped. As a way to deal with suspected cross-contamination and a sequencing artifact, a later analysis dropped 450 to 600 nucleotide sequences that were highly shared and had low generation probability. In a later analysis, a clonal expansion index for each public chain was calculated from normalized within-repertoire ranks of inferred template counts. In a later analysis, generation probabilities were computed using a VDJ recombination model fitted to out-of-frame rearrangements, and the results were checked against IGoR. A later analysis scored TCR-TCR, TCR-HLA and TCR-CMV co-occurrence with hypergeometric tests, applying a repertoire-size bias correction to TCR pairs. A later analysis estimated false discovery rates by permuting HLA or CMV assignments 20 times. In a later analysis, co-occurring TCRs were grouped using DBSCAN, and TCRdist sequence similarity was added for clustering within HLA-allele-positive subsets. Repertoires with fewer than 30,000 or more than 120,000 public chains, plus five repertoires with anomalous nucleotide sharing, were excluded from co-occurrence clustering. TCRdb took over this immuneACCESS table, retaining in-frame rearrangements with V and J assigned. Such tables are incomplete; in checked studies, under half of the missing clones stem from an unresolved V gene, and the remainder is unexplained. That table furnishes V, J and clone size, whereas the DNA furnished D and trimming. The table for this sample lists 100,000 to 150,000 clones; under 85% of them were counted only once. Jointly, the top ten make up 4% to 4.5% of the sample.

CDR1 and CDR2, looked up from the germline V gene, are SGDLS and YYNGEE. From the cysteine through the phenylalanine, the CDR3 covers 13 amino acids. This entry keeps only the CDR3 DNA: 39 bases, framed from base 1. Between the V and J ends, shortened by 0 bases and 1 base respectively, the junction contains 4 bases. Note on this clone: This receptor's antigen is unknown. Per-base quality was not reported, and no clone a single base away is much larger than it.

The cohort comprised several hundred healthy bone marrow donors. At the time of sampling, every cohort member was nominally healthy, though immune exposures that went unrecorded were likely present. The donor tested CMV seropositive and was one of the 289 seropositive cohort members. Every donor gave a peripheral blood sample, and the peripheral blood mononuclear cells from that sample were used for TCR beta sequencing. Genomic DNA was extracted from the blood cell samples with the Qiagen DNeasy Blood Extraction Kit. The chain is encoded by TRBV9 joined to TRBJ1-1; the D gene identity is not certain. The receptor's source is a woman aged 45 to 65 in good health and CMV-seropositive. Sequenced: PBMCs. The CDR3: CASSVVRNTEAFF. Read as DNA, the sequence is TGTGCCAGCAGCGTAGTCAGGAACACTGAAGCTTTCTTT.